This T cell receptor beta chain was found in a study of T cell repertoires in cytomegalovirus infection. On the study more broadly: Carrying CMV and the relevant HLA type showed in public TCR beta signatures.

The CDR3 contains 13 residues. CDR1 and CDR2 from the germline V gene are MNHEY and SMNVEV (reference sequence). V gave up 5 bases and J gave up 8 bases, with 12 bases separating them. As for this clonotype: Its antigen remains unidentified.

Study-wide results and caveats: The ex vivo response was dominated by HLA-C-restricted CMV-specific TCR beta clonotypes. Of the TCR beta families, the public ones yielded a cumulative frequency that identified carriers of CMV plus the relevant HLA.

MiXCR was run by TCRdb on the reads, yielding one entry per CDR3 protein. The sample contains under 850,000 distinct CDR3 sequences, about a third of which appear only once. The chain carries TRBV27 and TRBJ2-2; D ambiguous. Sequencing was performed on PBMCs. The clonotype originates from a human donor in good health (CMV status not recorded). Some clones in this sample may be carry-over from other donors' samples. In DNA form, the CDR3 reads TGTGCCAGCAGTAGCTGGCCTTCTGGGGAGCTGTTTTTT. Protein: CASSSWPSGELFF.